This T cell receptor (beta chain) stems from a study of CD8+CD57+ T cells in acquired aplastic anemia. Study context: The average for DNA from sorted CD4+ and CD8+ cells was 3 to 3.5 ug. CD4+ reads averaged approximately 9.9 million in healthy donors.

Study results and limitations: Patients and controls turned out to have approximately 29 CD8+ CDR3 sequences in common. Researchers reported that CD8+ Simpson's diversity was not significantly different in patients versus controls.

Turning to this clonotype: Its antigen is unknown.

Profiling of TCR beta VDJ combinations and CDR3 sequences used genomic DNA as template. Via MiXCR, TCRdb re-called the reads, giving one row per CDR3 protein. Here the sample spans 400,000 to 450,000 distinct CDR3 sequences, roughly 68% being singletons. This sequence originates from a human donor in good health, serving as a control. The sequenced sample consisted of sorted CD4+, CD8+, or CD8+CD57+ T cells (not recorded which) from PBMCs.

CDR3 DNA: TGTGCCAGCAGCTTCGCTCCAGCCTGGCCCACTGAAGCTTTCTTT. It yields the protein CASSFAPAWPTEAFF. J is TRBJ1-1 and V is TRBV7-2; D gene uncertain. Looked up from germline, CDR1 is SGHTA and CDR2 is FQGNSA. V lost 3 bases to trimming and J lost 4 bases, with 15 bases between them. The CDR3 covers 15 residues.